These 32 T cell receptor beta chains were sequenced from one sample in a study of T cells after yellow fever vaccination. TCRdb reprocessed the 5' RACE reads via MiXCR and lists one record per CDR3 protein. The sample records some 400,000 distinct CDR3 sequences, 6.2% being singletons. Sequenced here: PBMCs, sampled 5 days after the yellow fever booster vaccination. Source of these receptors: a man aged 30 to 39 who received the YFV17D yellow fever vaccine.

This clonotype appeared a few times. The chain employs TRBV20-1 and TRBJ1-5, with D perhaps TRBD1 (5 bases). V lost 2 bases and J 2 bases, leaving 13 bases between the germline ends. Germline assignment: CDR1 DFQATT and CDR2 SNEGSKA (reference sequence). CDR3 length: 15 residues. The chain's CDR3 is CSARQGSDGNQPQHF. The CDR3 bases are TGCAGTGCTAGACAGGGATCGGATGGCAATCAGCCCCAGCATTTT.

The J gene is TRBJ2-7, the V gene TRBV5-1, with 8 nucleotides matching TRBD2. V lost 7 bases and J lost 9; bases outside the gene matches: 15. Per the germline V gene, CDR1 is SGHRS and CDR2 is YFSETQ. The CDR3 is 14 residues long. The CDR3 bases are TGCGCCAGCGGTCAAGACAACAGCGGGGGCGGGCAGTACTTC. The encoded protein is CASGQDNSGGGQYF.

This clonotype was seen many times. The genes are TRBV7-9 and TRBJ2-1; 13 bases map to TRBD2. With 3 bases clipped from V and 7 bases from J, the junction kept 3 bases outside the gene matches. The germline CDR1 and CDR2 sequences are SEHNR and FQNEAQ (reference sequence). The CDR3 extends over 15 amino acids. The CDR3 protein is CASSLGTSGTNEQFF. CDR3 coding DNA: TGTGCCAGCAGCTTGGGGACTAGCGGGACGAATGAGCAGTTCTTC. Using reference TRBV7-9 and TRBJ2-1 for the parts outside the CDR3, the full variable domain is DTGVSQNPRHKITKRGQNVTFRCDPISEHNRLYWYRQTLGQGPEFLTYFQNEAQLEKSRLLSDRFSAERPKGSFSTLEIQRTEQGDSAMYLCASSLGTSGTNEQFFGPGTRLTVL.

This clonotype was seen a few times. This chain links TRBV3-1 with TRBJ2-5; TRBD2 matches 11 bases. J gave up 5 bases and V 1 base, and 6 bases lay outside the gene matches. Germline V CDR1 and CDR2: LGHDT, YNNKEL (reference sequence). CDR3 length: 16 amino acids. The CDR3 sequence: CASSQGVAGGSETQYF. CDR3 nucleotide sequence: TGTGCCAGCAGCCAAGGAGTAGCGGGAGGGTCGGAGACCCAGTACTTC.

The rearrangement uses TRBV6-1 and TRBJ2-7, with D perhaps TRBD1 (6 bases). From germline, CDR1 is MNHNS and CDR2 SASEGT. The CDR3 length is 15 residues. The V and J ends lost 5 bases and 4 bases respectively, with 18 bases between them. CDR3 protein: CASSKNRVRPYEQYF. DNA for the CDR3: TGTGCCAGCAGTAAGAACAGGGTCCGGCCGTACGAGCAGTACTTC.

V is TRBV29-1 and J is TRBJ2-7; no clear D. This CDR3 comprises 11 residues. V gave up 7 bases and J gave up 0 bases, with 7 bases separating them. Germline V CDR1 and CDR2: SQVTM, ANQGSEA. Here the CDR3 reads CSGGDSYEQYF. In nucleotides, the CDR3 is TGCAGCGGCGGAGACTCCTACGAGCAGTACTTC.

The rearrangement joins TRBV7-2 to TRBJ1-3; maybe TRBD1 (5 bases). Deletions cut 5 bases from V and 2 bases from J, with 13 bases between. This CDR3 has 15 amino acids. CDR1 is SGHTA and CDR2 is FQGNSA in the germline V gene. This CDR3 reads CASSQQVGAGNTIYF. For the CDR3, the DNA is TGTGCCAGCAGCCAACAAGTGGGGGCTGGAAACACCATATATTTT.

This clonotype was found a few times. The CDR3 DNA is TGTGCCAGCAGCGGCGGCCCAGCGTACAATGAGCAGTTCTTC. This codes for CASSGGPAYNEQFF. V is TRBV5-6 and J is TRBJ2-1; no definite D call. Deletions cut 4 bases from V and 4 bases from J, with 12 bases between. The CDR3 runs 14 residues. From germline, CDR1 is SGHDT and CDR2 YYEEEE.

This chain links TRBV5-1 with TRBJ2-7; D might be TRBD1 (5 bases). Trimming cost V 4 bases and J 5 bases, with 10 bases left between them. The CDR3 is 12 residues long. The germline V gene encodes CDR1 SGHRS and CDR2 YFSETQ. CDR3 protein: CASSQGMDEQYF. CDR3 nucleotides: TGCGCCAGCAGCCAGGGTATGGACGAGCAGTACTTC.

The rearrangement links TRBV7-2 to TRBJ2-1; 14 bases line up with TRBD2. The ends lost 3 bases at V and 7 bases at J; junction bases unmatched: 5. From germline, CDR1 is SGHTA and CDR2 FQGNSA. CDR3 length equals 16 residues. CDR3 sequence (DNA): TGTGCCAGCAGCTTTCGACTAGCGGGAGGGCAGAATGAGCAGTTCTTC. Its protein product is CASSFRLAGGQNEQFF.

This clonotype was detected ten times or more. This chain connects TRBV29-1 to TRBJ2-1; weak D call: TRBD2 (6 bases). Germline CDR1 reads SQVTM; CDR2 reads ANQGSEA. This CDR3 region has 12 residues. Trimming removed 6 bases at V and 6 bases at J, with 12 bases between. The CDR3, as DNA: TGCAGCGTCCGGGACGGGGGCAATGAGCAGTTCTTC. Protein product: CSVRDGGNEQFF.

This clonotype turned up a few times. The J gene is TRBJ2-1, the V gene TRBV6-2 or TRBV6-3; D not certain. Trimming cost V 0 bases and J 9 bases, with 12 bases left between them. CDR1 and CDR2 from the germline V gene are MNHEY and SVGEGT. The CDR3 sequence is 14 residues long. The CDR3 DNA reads TGTGCCAGCAGTTACTCGTTTAGAAACCCTGAGCAGTTCTTC. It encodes CASSYSFRNPEQFF.

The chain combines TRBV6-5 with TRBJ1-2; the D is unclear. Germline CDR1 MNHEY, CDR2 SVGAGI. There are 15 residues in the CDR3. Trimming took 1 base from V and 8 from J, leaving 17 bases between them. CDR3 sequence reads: CASSYLSGGARGYTF. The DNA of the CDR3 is TGTGCCAGCAGTTACTTGTCGGGCGGCGCCAGGGGCTACACCTTC.

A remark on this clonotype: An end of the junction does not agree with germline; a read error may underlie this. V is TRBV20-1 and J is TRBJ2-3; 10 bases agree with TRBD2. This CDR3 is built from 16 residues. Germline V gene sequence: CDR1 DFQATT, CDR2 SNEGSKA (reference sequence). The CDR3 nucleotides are TGCTGTGCTAGCCGACTAGCGGGTGTCACAGCAGATACGCAGTATTTT. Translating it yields CCASRLAGVTADTQYF.

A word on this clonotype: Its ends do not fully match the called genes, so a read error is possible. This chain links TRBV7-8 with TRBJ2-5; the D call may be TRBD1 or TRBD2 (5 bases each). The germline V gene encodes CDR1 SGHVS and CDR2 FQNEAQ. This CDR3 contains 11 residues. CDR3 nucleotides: TGTGCCAGCGCCGGCAGGGAGACGCAGTACTTC. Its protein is CASAGRETQYF.

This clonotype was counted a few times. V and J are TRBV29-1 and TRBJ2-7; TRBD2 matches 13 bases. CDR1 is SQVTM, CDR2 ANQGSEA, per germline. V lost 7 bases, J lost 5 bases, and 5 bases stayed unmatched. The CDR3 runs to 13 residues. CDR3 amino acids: CSGRTSGSHEQYF. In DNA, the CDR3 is TGCAGCGGACGGACTAGCGGGAGCCACGAGCAGTACTTC.

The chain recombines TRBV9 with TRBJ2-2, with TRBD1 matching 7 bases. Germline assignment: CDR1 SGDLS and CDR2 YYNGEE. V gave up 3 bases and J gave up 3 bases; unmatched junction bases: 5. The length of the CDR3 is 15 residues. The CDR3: CASSALTGDTGELFF. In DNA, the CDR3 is TGTGCCAGCAGCGCTCTAACAGGGGACACCGGGGAGCTGTTTTTT.

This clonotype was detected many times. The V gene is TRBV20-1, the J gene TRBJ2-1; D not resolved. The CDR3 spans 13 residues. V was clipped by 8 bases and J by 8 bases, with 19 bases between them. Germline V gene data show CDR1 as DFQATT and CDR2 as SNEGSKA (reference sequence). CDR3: CSPPNQNGDEQFF. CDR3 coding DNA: TGCAGTCCGCCGAACCAAAATGGGGATGAGCAGTTCTTC.

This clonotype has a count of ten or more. CDR3 amino acids: CASSVGLAVSYNEQFF. DNA for the CDR3: TGTGCCAGCAGCGTAGGCCTAGCGGTTTCCTACAATGAGCAGTTCTTC. The chain has TRBV9 and TRBJ2-1; 7 bases map to TRBD2. The V segment lost 0 bases and the J segment 1 base; nucleotides outside the gene matches: 4. Germline-derived CDR1 and CDR2 are SGDLS and YYNGEE. This CDR3 contains 16 residues.

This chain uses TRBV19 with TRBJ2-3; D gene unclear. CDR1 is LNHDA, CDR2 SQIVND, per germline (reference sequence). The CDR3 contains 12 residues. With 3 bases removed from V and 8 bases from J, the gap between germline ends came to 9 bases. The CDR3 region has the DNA TGTGCCAGTAGTATGGGCTCCCTTACGCAGTATTTT. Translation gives CASSMGSLTQYF.

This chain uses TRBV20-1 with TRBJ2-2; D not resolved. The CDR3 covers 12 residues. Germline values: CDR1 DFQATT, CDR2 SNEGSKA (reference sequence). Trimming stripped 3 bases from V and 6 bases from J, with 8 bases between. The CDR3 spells CSASSTAGELFF. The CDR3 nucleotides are TGCAGTGCTAGCAGTACCGCCGGGGAGCTGTTTTTT.

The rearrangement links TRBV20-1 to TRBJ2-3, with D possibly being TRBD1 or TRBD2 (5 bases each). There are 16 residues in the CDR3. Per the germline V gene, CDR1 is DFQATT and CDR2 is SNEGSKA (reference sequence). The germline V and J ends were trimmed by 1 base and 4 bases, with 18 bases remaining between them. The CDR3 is CSARVPGTGSADTQYF. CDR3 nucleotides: TGCAGTGCTAGAGTTCCCGGGACCGGATCGGCAGATACGCAGTATTTT.

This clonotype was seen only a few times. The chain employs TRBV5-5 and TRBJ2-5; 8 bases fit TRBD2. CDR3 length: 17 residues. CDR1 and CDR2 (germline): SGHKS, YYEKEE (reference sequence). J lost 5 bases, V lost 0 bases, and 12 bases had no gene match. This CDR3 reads CASSLVLASGSPETQYF. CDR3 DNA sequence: TGTGCCAGCAGCTTGGTCTTGGCTAGCGGGTCCCCCGAGACCCAGTACTTC.

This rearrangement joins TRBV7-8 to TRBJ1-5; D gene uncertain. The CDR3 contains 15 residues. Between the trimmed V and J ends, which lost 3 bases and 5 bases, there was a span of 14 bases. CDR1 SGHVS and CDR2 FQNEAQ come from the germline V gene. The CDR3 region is CASSLIQTEDQPQHF. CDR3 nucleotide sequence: TGTGCCAGCAGCTTGATACAGACGGAAGATCAGCCCCAGCATTTT.

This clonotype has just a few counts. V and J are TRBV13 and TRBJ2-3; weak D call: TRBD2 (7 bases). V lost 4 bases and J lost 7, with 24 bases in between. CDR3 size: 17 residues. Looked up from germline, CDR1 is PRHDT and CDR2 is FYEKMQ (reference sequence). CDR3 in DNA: TGTGCCAGCAGCTCCGACCCCGGGGGGCCGCAGGGTAATACGCAGTATTTT. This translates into CASSSDPGGPQGNTQYF.

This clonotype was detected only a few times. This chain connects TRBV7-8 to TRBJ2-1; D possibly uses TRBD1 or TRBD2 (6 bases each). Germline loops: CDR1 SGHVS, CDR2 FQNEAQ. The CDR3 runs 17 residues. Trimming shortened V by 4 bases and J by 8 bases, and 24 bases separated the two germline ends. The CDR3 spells CASSWGAASLRLDEQFF. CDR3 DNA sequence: TGTGCCAGCAGCTGGGGGGCTGCCTCCCTCCGCCTTGATGAGCAGTTCTTC.

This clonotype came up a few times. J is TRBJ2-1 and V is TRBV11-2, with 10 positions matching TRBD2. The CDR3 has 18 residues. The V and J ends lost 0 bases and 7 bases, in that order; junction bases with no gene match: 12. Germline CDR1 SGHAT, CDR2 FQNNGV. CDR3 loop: CASSLDLMAGLAWNEQFF. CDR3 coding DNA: TGTGCCAGCAGCTTAGATCTGATGGCGGGACTAGCGTGGAATGAGCAGTTCTTC.

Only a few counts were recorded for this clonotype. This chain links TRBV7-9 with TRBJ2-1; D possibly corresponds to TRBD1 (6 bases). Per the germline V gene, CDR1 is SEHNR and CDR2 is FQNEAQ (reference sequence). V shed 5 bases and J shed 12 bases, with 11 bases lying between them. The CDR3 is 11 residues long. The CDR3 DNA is TGTGCCAGCAGCCCCGAGGACAGGCAGTTCTTC. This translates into CASSPEDRQFF. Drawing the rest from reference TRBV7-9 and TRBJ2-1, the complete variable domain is DTGVSQNPRHKITKRGQNVTFRCDPISEHNRLYWYRQTLGQGPEFLTYFQNEAQLEKSRLLSDRFSAERPKGSFSTLEIQRTEQGDSAMYLCASSPEDRQFFGPGTRLTVL.

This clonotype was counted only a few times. The CDR3 loop is CASSFTLRDIQYF. The CDR3 region has the DNA TGTGCCAGCAGTTTCACACTACGAGACATTCAGTACTTC. The rearrangement uses TRBV27 and TRBJ2-4; unclear D gene. V lost 3 bases and J 8 bases, leaving 11 bases between the germline ends. Germline CDR1 is MNHEY and CDR2 is SMNVEV (reference sequence). The CDR3 covers 13 residues.

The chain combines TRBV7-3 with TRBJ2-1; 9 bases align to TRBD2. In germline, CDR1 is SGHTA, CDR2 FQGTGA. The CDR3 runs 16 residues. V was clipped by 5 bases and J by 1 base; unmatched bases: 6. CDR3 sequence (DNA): TGTGCCAGCAGCCTGTTAGCGGGAGAGTCCTACAATGAGCAGTTCTTC. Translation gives CASSLLAGESYNEQFF.

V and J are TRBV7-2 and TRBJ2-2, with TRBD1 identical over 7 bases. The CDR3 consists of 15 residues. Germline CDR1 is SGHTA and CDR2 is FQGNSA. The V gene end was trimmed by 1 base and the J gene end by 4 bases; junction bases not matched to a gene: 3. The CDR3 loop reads CASSLDRGITGELFF. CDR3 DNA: TGTGCCAGCAGCTTAGACAGGGGAATCACCGGGGAGCTGTTTTTT.

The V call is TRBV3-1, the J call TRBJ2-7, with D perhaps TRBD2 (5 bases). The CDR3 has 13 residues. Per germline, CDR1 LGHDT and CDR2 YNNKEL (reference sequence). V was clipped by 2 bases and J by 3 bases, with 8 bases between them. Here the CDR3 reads CASSQYGNYEQYF. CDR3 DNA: TGTGCCAGCAGCCAATACGGGAACTACGAGCAGTACTTC.